The clone carrying this T cell receptor (beta chain) was counted a few times. Its matching antigen is unknown. Separate cDNA molecules received unique molecular identifiers, which the library attached to them. Per the original methods: A typical sample had roughly 96,000 TCRs, with about 23,224 to 690,600 overall. MiXCR was run by TCRdb on the RACE reads, yielding one entry per CDR3 protein. V and J calls and clone size were set by TCRdb, not the authors. The data contain around 130,000 distinct CDR3 sequences, roughly 9.5% of them singletons. The data stem from a study of human T cells and chemical hapten exposure. The germline V gene encodes CDR1 SQVTM and CDR2 ANQGSEA. The CDR3 runs to 13 residues. The junction had 3 bases not matched to a gene; V was cut back by 7 bases and J by 4 bases. Study results and caveats: Counts of TCRs above 1 in 1000 frequency stayed unchanged with DPC sensitization.

Sample time point: healthy volunteer bleed at 2 weeks. The template was total RNA from unfractionated whole blood. The gene calls are TRBV29-1 and TRBJ2-3, with 12 bases fitting TRBD2. Sequences were obtained from whole blood. This clonotype was sampled from a male donor in good health. Some clones in this sample may be carry-over from other donors' samples. This CDR3 reads CSARTSGADTQYF. As DNA, the CDR3 is TGCAGCGCCAGGACTAGCGGGGCAGATACGCAGTATTTT.